A selection of T cell receptor beta chains follows, all from one sample in a study of CD8+ T cells in alopecia areata. Generated by immunoSEQ multiplex PCR, the TCRdb table keeps only in-frame clones and is missing some. The data contain 130,000 to 150,000 clones, approximately 50% of them singletons. The source was CD4+ T cells sorted from blood, collected at week 0. The receptors stem from a human donor with alopecia areata. Both conserved end residues are part of each CDR3. The order of the fields is D gene, V gene, J gene, clone size, CDR3 protein, CDR3 DNA. The D gene is left open where the match is weak. Size is omitted from some rows. Given values are once, few, many or a class for expanded clones.

d_gene: NA; v_gene: TRBV2; j_gene: TRBJ1-1; abundance: NA; CDR3aa: CASSYGGEAFF; CDR3nt: TGTGCCAGCAGCTACGGGGGGGAAGCTTTCTTT
d_gene: NA; v_gene: TRBV7-9; j_gene: TRBJ1-1; abundance: many; CDR3aa: CASSESVNTEAFF; CDR3nt: TGTGCCAGCAGCGAGAGCGTGAACACTGAAGCTTTCTTT
d_gene: TRBD2; v_gene: TRBV29-1; j_gene: TRBJ2-5; abundance: few; CDR3aa: CSVAAGGGETQYF; CDR3nt: TGCAGCGTTGCTGCGGGAGGCGGAGAGACCCAGTACTTC
d_gene: NA; v_gene: TRBV5-1; j_gene: TRBJ1-5; abundance: NA; CDR3aa: CASSFDGGRSQPQHF; CDR3nt: TGCGCCAGCAGCTTCGATGGGGGTCGCTCTCAGCCCCAGCATTTT
d_gene: TRBD2; v_gene: TRBV27; j_gene: TRBJ2-7; abundance: NA; CDR3aa: CASSRGSGRYEQYF; CDR3nt: TGTGCCAGCAGTCGAGGTAGCGGGAGATACGAGCAGTACTTC
d_gene: TRBD2; v_gene: TRBV9; j_gene: TRBJ2-5; abundance: NA; CDR3aa: CASSVGSGMGLETQYF; CDR3nt: TGTGCCAGCAGCGTAGGAAGCGGGATGGGTTTGGAGACCCAGTACTTC
d_gene: NA; v_gene: TRBV29-1; j_gene: TRBJ2-5; abundance: NA; CDR3aa: CSARWGETQYF; CDR3nt: TGCAGCGCCCGTTGGGGAGAGACCCAGTACTTC
d_gene: TRBD1; v_gene: TRBV10-2; j_gene: TRBJ2-5; abundance: NA; CDR3aa: CASSGTGVDVTQYF; CDR3nt: TGCGCCAGCAGTGGGACAGGGGTTGATGTGACCCAGTACTTC
d_gene: NA; v_gene: TRBV5-4; j_gene: TRBJ2-4; abundance: NA; CDR3aa: CASSLEPNSKNIQYF; CDR3nt: TGTGCCAGCAGCTTGGAGCCAAACTCCAAAAACATTCAGTACTTC
d_gene: NA; v_gene: TRBV13; j_gene: TRBJ2-2; abundance: few; CDR3aa: CASSAPSRPGELFF; CDR3nt: TGTGCCAGCAGCGCCCCATCGAGACCCGGGGAGCTGTTTTTT
d_gene: NA; v_gene: TRBV7-8; j_gene: TRBJ2-7; abundance: few; CDR3aa: CASRRTMAYEQYF; CDR3nt: TGTGCCAGCAGGCGGACCATGGCCTACGAGCAGTACTTC
d_gene: NA; v_gene: TRBV7-2; j_gene: TRBJ2-3; abundance: many; CDR3aa: CASSLPSGTLGDTQYF; CDR3nt: TGTGCCAGCAGCTTACCCTCCGGGACCCTCGGCGATACGCAGTATTTT
d_gene: TRBD2; v_gene: TRBV2; j_gene: TRBJ2-1; abundance: few; CDR3aa: CASKEGEGNEQFF; CDR3nt: TGTGCCAGCAAGGAAGGGGAGGGGAATGAGCAGTTCTTC
d_gene: TRBD1; v_gene: TRBV25-1; j_gene: TRBJ1-1; abundance: few; CDR3aa: CASRGQGRSTEAFF; CDR3nt: TGTGCCAGCAGGGGACAGGGAAGATCCACTGAAGCTTTCTTT
d_gene: NA; v_gene: TRBV25-1; j_gene: TRBJ1-2; abundance: NA; CDR3aa: CASSEYFNYGYTF; CDR3nt: TGTGCCAGCAGTGAATATTTCAACTATGGCTACACCTTC
d_gene: NA; v_gene: TRBV14; j_gene: TRBJ2-3; abundance: NA; CDR3aa: CASSQLRGRTDTQYF; CDR3nt: TGTGCCAGCAGCCAACTCAGGGGACGGACAGATACGCAGTATTTT
d_gene: NA; v_gene: TRBV30; j_gene: TRBJ2-7; abundance: few; CDR3aa: CAWSVQAGENDEQYF; CDR3nt: TGTGCCTGGAGTGTACAGGCAGGGGAAAACGACGAGCAGTACTTC
d_gene: NA; v_gene: TRBV19; j_gene: TRBJ2-6; abundance: NA; CDR3aa: CASQGGGANVLTF; CDR3nt: TGTGCCAGTCAGGGCGGTGGGGCCAACGTCCTGACTTTC
d_gene: NA; v_gene: TRBV5-5; j_gene: TRBJ1-4; abundance: few; CDR3aa: CASSRIAGAGDVGKLFF; CDR3nt: TGTGCCAGCAGCCGGATCGCAGGGGCTGGGGATGTGGGGAAACTGTTTTTT
d_gene: NA; v_gene: TRBV2; j_gene: TRBJ1-1; abundance: NA; CDR3aa: CASRRGDSGGTEAFF; CDR3nt: TGTGCCAGCAGAAGGGGTGACAGCGGTGGGACTGAAGCTTTCTTT
d_gene: TRBD1; v_gene: TRBV5-1; j_gene: TRBJ2-7; abundance: NA; CDR3aa: CASRRGQGEFQQYF; CDR3nt: TGCGCCAGCAGGCGGGGACAGGGGGAATTCCAGCAGTACTTC
d_gene: NA; v_gene: TRBV29-1; j_gene: TRBJ2-2; abundance: few; CDR3aa: CSVITSRAGELFF; CDR3nt: TGCAGCGTTATAACGAGTCGGGCCGGGGAGCTGTTTTTT
d_gene: NA; v_gene: TRBV19; j_gene: TRBJ1-2; abundance: NA; CDR3aa: CASSIHLGETAGYTF; CDR3nt: TGTGCCAGTAGTATTCACCTGGGGGAGACGGCTGGCTACACCTTC
d_gene: TRBD1; v_gene: TRBV5-1; j_gene: TRBJ1-2; abundance: NA; CDR3aa: CASSTGQGVDGYTF; CDR3nt: TGCGCCAGCAGCACAGGACAGGGAGTCGATGGCTACACCTTC
d_gene: NA; v_gene: TRBV5-1; j_gene: TRBJ2-5; abundance: few; CDR3aa: CASSSDSFETQYF; CDR3nt: TGCGCCAGCAGCTCGGACAGTTTTGAGACCCAGTACTTC
d_gene: NA; v_gene: TRBV15; j_gene: TRBJ1-4; abundance: few; CDR3aa: CATREILSNEKLFF; CDR3nt: TGTGCCACCAGAGAAATTCTTTCTAATGAAAAACTGTTTTTT
d_gene: TRBD2; v_gene: TRBV19; j_gene: TRBJ2-3; abundance: few; CDR3aa: CASSGGRGITDTQYF; CDR3nt: TGTGCCAGTTCCGGCGGGAGGGGGATCACAGATACGCAGTATTTT
d_gene: NA; v_gene: TRBV29-1; j_gene: TRBJ1-1; abundance: NA; CDR3aa: CSVEEGRKNTEAFF; CDR3nt: TGCAGCGTTGAGGAGGGACGTAAGAACACTGAAGCTTTCTTT
d_gene: NA; v_gene: TRBV6-5; j_gene: TRBJ2-1; abundance: few; CDR3aa: CASTYGRAGAPRQFF; CDR3nt: TGTGCCAGCACCTACGGGCGAGCGGGCGCGCCGAGGCAGTTCTTC
d_gene: NA; v_gene: TRBV28; j_gene: TRBJ1-1; abundance: NA; CDR3aa: CASSPSWRGNTEAFF; CDR3nt: TGTGCCAGCAGTCCTTCGTGGCGGGGAAACACTGAAGCTTTCTTT
d_gene: NA; v_gene: TRBV5-1; j_gene: TRBJ1-2; abundance: NA; CDR3aa: CASSGSSGTQHGYTF; CDR3nt: TGCGCCAGCAGCGGCTCCTCCGGGACACAGCATGGCTACACCTTC
d_gene: NA; v_gene: TRBV29-1; j_gene: TRBJ2-3; abundance: NA; CDR3aa: CSVARTRLGDTQYF; CDR3nt: TGCAGCGTTGCCCGGACCCGCCTTGGGGATACGCAGTATTTT